What follows describes a single T cell receptor beta chain. Its antigen remains unknown. This sample is drawn from a study of T cell responses to AZD1222 COVID-19 vaccine. Findings and limits, study-wide: Clonal diversity was possibly underestimated, and white British individuals and females predominated among donors.

Data came from immunoSEQ multiplex PCR; TCRdb stores just in-frame clones and leaves some out. The table includes 150,000 or so clones, nearly 95% detected once. This CDR3 is built from 15 residues. The clonotype originates from an adult who received the AZD1222 COVID-19 vaccine. The gene calls are TRBV21-1 and TRBJ1-1. TRBV21-1 represents a pseudogene. Material: peripheral blood, obtained 28 days after the second AZD1222 dose. CDR3 bases: TGTGCCAGCAGCAAAGGACGGGTTTTTTGCACTGAAGCTTTCTTT. It is translated as CASSKGRVFCTEAFF.